A single sample is the source of the 5 T cell receptor beta chains below, sequenced in a study of CD8+ T cells in alopecia areata. As to treatment: oral pan-JAK inhibitor, 5-10 mg twice daily. Extraction and reverse transcription of RNA yielded cDNA as the sequencing template. The data were produced by immunoSEQ multiplex PCR, yet TCRdb's version contains in-frame clones alone and is incomplete. The sample records about 180,000 clones, approximately 50% being singletons. The specimen comprised CD8+ T cells sorted from blood, sampled between weeks 51 and 54, from a patient treated with tofacitinib. The receptor source for this set is a human donor with alopecia areata.

This clone was counted between two and nine times. The gene calls are TRBV4-2 and TRBJ2-7; maybe TRBD2 (6 bases). Deletions cut 2 bases from V and 2 bases from J, with 16 bases between. The germline V gene has CDR1 LGHNA and CDR2 YNFKEQ. CDR3 size: 16 residues. CDR3: CASSQSFGGEAYEQYF. Here the CDR3 DNA reads TGTGCCAGCAGCCAATCGTTTGGCGGGGAGGCCTACGAGCAGTACTTC.

The CDR3 sequence is CAWSASSNQPQHF. For the CDR3, the DNA is TGTGCCTGGAGTGCCAGTAGCAATCAGCCCCAGCATTTT. The chain employs TRBV30 and TRBJ1-5; D is uncertain. The CDR3 spans 13 residues. Germline V gene lookup returns CDR1 GTSNPN and CDR2 SVGIG (reference sequence). V lost 1 base, J lost 0 bases, and 4 bases lay in between.

This clone was detected only a few times. The J gene is TRBJ1-1, the V gene TRBV25-1; 7 positions agree with TRBD1. With 8 bases clipped from V and 1 base from J, the junction kept 1 base outside the gene matches. The V gene's germline CDR1 is MGHDK and CDR2 SYGVNS. The CDR3 length is 12 residues. This chain's CDR3 is CASGQENTEAFF. Written as DNA, the CDR3 is TGTGCCAGCGGACAGGAGAACACTGAAGCTTTCTTT.

With respect to this clone: Other DNA sequences in the sample encode the same CDR3. The V call is TRBV5-1, the J call TRBJ2-3; D possibly corresponds to TRBD1 (6 bases). CDR3 length: 15 amino acids. The ends were cut back, 0 bases at V and 2 bases at J, with 10 bases in the middle. Per germline, CDR1 SGHRS and CDR2 YFSETQ. The CDR3 DNA follows: TGCGCCAGCAGCTTGGTGGGACAAGTCACAGATACGCAGTATTTT. This translates into CASSLVGQVTDTQYF.

There are a few counts of this clone. The V gene is TRBV13, the J gene TRBJ1-1; D unclear. The germline V gene has CDR1 PRHDT and CDR2 FYEKMQ (reference sequence). The V gene lost 5 bases and the J gene lost 1 base, with 17 bases spanning the gap. This CDR3 spans 16 amino acids. For the CDR3, the DNA is TGTGCCAGCAGCCCCTTGGGCGAGGCAGGGAACACTGAAGCTTTCTTT. It codes for CASSPLGEAGNTEAFF.